The 12 T cell receptor beta chains in this list originate from one sample, sequenced in a study of identical twins. TCRdb re-analysed the 5' RACE reads in MiXCR, keeping a single row per CDR3 protein. The sample records about 490,000 distinct CDR3 sequences, around 15% being singletons. The same sample was also studied in work on yellow fever vaccine responses in identical twins.

The specimen was CD4+ T cells sorted from blood. The receptors shown here come from a woman under 30 in good health.

V gene TRBV6-5 combines with J gene TRBJ2-1; 8 bases agree with TRBD2. V shed 2 bases and J 9 bases; nucleotides not matched to a gene: 12. CDR1 and CDR2 (germline): MNHEY, SVGAGI. The CDR3 is 16 residues long. CDR3 sequence (DNA): TGTGCCAGCAGTTACAGGGGTAGCGGGAAAGTGATTGAGCAGTTCTTC. This encodes CASSYRGSGKVIEQFF.

This clonotype was observed a handful of times. The chain uses TRBV12-3 or TRBV12-4 and TRBJ2-7, with TRBD1 matching 10 bases. The V and J ends lost 6 bases and 4 bases, in that order; junction bases with no gene match: 6. This CDR3 is built from 14 residues. Here the CDR3 DNA reads TGTGCCAGCAGCGGGGGACAGGGGTTTTACGAGCAGTACTTC. Translated: CASSGGQGFYEQYF.

V is TRBV2 and J is TRBJ2-2; weak D call: TRBD2 (6 bases). In germline, CDR1 is SNHLY, CDR2 FYNNEI. Trimming took off 6 bases at V and 7 bases at J, with 18 bases between the two ends. CDR3 size: 15 residues. In DNA, the CDR3 is TGTGCCAGCAGGCCCCGGACGGACTATAACGGGGAGCTGTTTTTT. This gives the protein CASRPRTDYNGELFF.

This clonotype was detected only a few times. This chain links TRBV11-1 with TRBJ2-2; 9 bases map to TRBD2. The V gene end was trimmed by 2 bases and the J gene end by 0 bases; junction bases not matched to a gene: 4. The CDR3 is 17 amino acids. Germline V gene lookup returns CDR1 SGHAT and CDR2 FQDESV (reference sequence). The CDR3 DNA sequence: TGTGCCAGCAGCTTATCTAGCGGGGCTGCGAACACCGGGGAGCTGTTTTTT. Amino acid sequence: CASSLSSGAANTGELFF.

Ten or more counts support this clonotype. This rearrangement joins TRBV3-1 to TRBJ2-1; D remains unclear. V lost 2 bases and J lost 2, with 10 bases in between. This CDR3 comprises 15 residues. Per the germline V gene, CDR1 is LGHDT and CDR2 is YNNKEL (reference sequence). In nucleotides, the CDR3 is TGTGCCAGCAGCCAAAGCAAAGGGACCTACAATGAGCAGTTCTTC. Its protein is CASSQSKGTYNEQFF.

The J gene is TRBJ2-5, the V gene TRBV4-2, with 8 bases aligning to TRBD2. The CDR3 is 17 amino acids. The trim removed 1 base at V and 3 bases at J, leaving 10 bases unmatched. Germline CDR1 and CDR2: LGHNA and YNFKEQ. CDR3 in amino acids: CASSQGGSGLAEETQYF. As DNA, the CDR3 is TGTGCCAGCAGCCAAGGGGGTTCTGGACTAGCTGAAGAGACCCAGTACTTC.

The table lists this clonotype with a few counts. This chain links TRBV15 with TRBJ2-5, with a possible D match to TRBD1 (5 bases). Trimming cost V 0 bases and J 2 bases, with 13 bases left between them. The CDR3 runs 16 residues. Germline CDR1 and CDR2: LNHNV and YYDKDF (reference sequence). DNA for the CDR3: TGTGCCACCAGCAGAGACCTTACTCAGGGACAAGAGACCCAGTACTTC. Residues: CATSRDLTQGQETQYF.

The rearrangement joins TRBV5-5 to TRBJ2-1, with D unclear. This CDR3 comprises 14 residues. Germline values: CDR1 SGHKS, CDR2 YYEKEE (reference sequence). Between the trimmed V and J ends, which lost 0 bases and 6 bases, there was a span of 10 bases. This chain's CDR3 is CASSLGMGSNEQFF. CDR3 in DNA: TGTGCCAGCAGCTTGGGTATGGGCAGCAATGAGCAGTTCTTC.

This clonotype occurred a few times. CDR3 nucleotide sequence: TGTGCCAGCAGCTTGACGGACCACACCGGGGAGCTGTTTTTT. Its protein product is CASSLTDHTGELFF. The chain recombines TRBV7-9 with TRBJ2-2; D remains unclear. The germline CDR1 and CDR2 sequences are SEHNR and FQNEAQ (reference sequence). The CDR3 is 14 residues long. The V and J ends lost 3 bases and 3 bases respectively, with 8 bases between them. Full variable domain (outside the CDR3, taken from reference TRBV7-9 and TRBJ2-2): DTGVSQNPRHKITKRGQNVTFRCDPISEHNRLYWYRQTLGQGPEFLTYFQNEAQLEKSRLLSDRFSAERPKGSFSTLEIQRTEQGDSAMYLCASSLTDHTGELFFGEGSRLTVL.

The V gene is TRBV20-1, the J gene TRBJ2-3; a possible D gene is TRBD1 (6 bases). CDR1 is DFQATT, CDR2 SNEGSKA, per germline (reference sequence). V was shortened by 5 bases and J by 3 bases, with 12 bases between the two germline ends. This CDR3 spans 13 amino acids. This CDR3 is CSAQTGGTDTQYF. In DNA form, the CDR3 reads TGCAGTGCTCAGACAGGCGGGACAGATACGCAGTATTTT.

The chain employs TRBV28 and TRBJ2-7; a possible D gene is TRBD2 (5 bases). Germline V gene data show CDR1 as MDHEN and CDR2 as SYDVKM. Trimming pared 5 bases from V and 0 bases from J, leaving 11 bases between. This CDR3 is 14 amino acids long. CDR3 nucleotide sequence: TGTGCCAGCAGTACTAGTGATCCCTCCTACGAGCAGTACTTC. It specifies CASSTSDPSYEQYF.

This clonotype was seen only a few times. The chain employs TRBV20-1 and TRBJ2-1, with 11 bases that match TRBD2. After removal of 6 bases from V and 7 bases from J, the junction contained 2 bases not matched to a gene. Germline-derived CDR1 and CDR2 are DFQATT and SNEGSKA (reference sequence). The CDR3 contains 12 residues. Written as DNA, the CDR3 is TGCAGTGCAAGGACTAGCGGGAATGAGCAGTTCTTC. It codes for CSARTSGNEQFF.